These 4 T cell receptor beta chains originate from one sample sequenced in a study of T-cell memory formation after mild COVID-19. TCRdb processed the 5' RACE reads anew with MiXCR; each CDR3 protein has one entry. Of 350,000 to 500,000 distinct CDR3 sequences detected, 18% appear once; the ten largest clones hold under 25%. The material sequenced was PBMCs or a T cell subset sorted from them (not recorded which). The receptor source for this set is a man aged 18 to 29 who had mild COVID-19 (a few samples of this study predate the infection). Cell type and time point are not known.

V is TRBV7-8 and J is TRBJ2-6; a possible D gene is TRBD2 (7 bases). The germline V and J ends were trimmed by 10 bases and 0 bases, with 19 bases remaining between them. The length of the CDR3 is 17 residues. The germline V gene encodes CDR1 SGHVS and CDR2 FQNEAQ. The CDR3 DNA is TGTGCCACAGTGGGGGGGCGGACCCTCTCTGGGGCCAACGTCCTGACTTTC. Its protein product is CATVGGRTLSGANVLTF.

This clonotype was picked up a small number of times. The chain joins TRBV5-4 to TRBJ1-1; no clear D gene. From germline, CDR1 is SGHNT and CDR2 YYREEE (reference sequence). The CDR3 spans 13 residues. The V end was cut by 0 bases, the J end by 9 bases, with 12 bases between. CDR3 coding DNA: TGTGCCAGCAGCTTGGAATTGGGATTTCAAGCTTTCTTT. Translation: CASSLELGFQAFF.

The V and J genes are TRBV21-1 and TRBJ2-7; the D call of TRBD1 is as the table states it, not checked on the DNA. TRBV21-1 is given as a pseudogene. The CDR3 has 16 amino acids. This CDR3 reads CASSKPGTGSSYEQYV. CDR3 in DNA: TGTGCCAGCAGCAAACCCGGGACGGGGAGCTCCTACGAGCAGTACGTC.

This clonotype was seen only a few times. The gene calls are TRBV7-8 and TRBJ2-5; possible D gene TRBD2, 6 bases. This CDR3 has 16 residues. V gave up 6 bases and J gave up 3 bases, with 20 bases separating them. The V gene's germline CDR1 is SGHVS and CDR2 FQNEAQ. The CDR3 coding sequence is TGTGCCAGCAGACGTCCCCGGGGGACCAATGAAGAGACCCAGTACTTC. Translating gives CASRRPRGTNEETQYF.